This record covers a single T cell receptor beta chain. Profiled with immunoSEQ multiplex PCR; TCRdb holds only in-frame clones, not every one. The table has over 60,000 clones, over 90% seen once; the top ten hold 4.5% to 5%. Germline-derived CDR1 and CDR2 are KGHSH and LQKENI. The J segment lost 2 bases and the V segment lost 3 bases, leaving 6 bases of the junction unmatched. The CDR3 has 15 amino acids. This sample was taken from a study of cytomegalovirus exposure and HLA in healthy donors. Material: PBMCs. The gene calls are TRBV18 and TRBJ2-7; 8 bases are a match to TRBD1. This receptor was taken from a woman aged 18 to 35 in good health and CMV-seropositive. This chain's CDR3 is CASSPDRGPPYEQYF. CDR3 DNA: TGTGCCAGCTCACCCGACAGGGGTCCCCCCTACGAGCAGTACTTC.